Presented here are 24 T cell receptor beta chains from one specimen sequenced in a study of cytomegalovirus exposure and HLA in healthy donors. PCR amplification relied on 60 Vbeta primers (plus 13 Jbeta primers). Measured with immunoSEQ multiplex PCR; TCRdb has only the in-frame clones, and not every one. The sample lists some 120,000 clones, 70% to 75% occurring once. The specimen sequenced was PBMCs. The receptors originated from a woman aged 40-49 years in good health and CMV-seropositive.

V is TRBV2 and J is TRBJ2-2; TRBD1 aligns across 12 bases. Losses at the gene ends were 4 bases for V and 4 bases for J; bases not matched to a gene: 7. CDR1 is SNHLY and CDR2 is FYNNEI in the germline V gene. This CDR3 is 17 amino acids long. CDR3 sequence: CASSVRDRGQTTGELFF. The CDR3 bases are TGTGCCAGCAGTGTGCGGGACAGGGGGCAGACCACCGGGGAGCTGTTTTTT.

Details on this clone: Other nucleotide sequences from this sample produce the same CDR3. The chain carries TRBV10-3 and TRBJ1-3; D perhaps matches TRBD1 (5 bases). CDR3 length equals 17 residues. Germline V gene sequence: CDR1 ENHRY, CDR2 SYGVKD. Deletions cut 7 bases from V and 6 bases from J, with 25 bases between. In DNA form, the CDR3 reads TGTGCCATCAATAGTCTCAGAGGGATGGGGGACTTAAACACCATATATTTT. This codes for CAINSLRGMGDLNTIYF.

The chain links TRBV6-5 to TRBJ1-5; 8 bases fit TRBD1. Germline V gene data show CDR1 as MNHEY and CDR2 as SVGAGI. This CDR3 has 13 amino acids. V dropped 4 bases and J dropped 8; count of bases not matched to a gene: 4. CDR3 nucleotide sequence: TGTGCCAGCAGTTCGACAGGGGCCAAGCCCCAGCATTTT. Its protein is CASSSTGAKPQHF.

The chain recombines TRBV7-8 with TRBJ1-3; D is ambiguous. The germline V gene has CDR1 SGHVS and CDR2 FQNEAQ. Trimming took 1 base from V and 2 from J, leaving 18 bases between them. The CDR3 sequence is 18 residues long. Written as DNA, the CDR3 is TGTGCCAGCAGCTTAGGACACGGGTCGGGGTTTCCTGGAAACACCATATATTTT. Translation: CASSLGHGSGFPGNTIYF.

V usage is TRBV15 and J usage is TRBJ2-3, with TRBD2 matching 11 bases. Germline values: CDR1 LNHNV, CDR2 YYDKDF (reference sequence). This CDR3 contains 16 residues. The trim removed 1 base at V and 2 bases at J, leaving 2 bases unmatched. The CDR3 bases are TGTGCCACCAGCAGAGGACTAGCGGGGATCACAGATACGCAGTATTTT. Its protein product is CATSRGLAGITDTQYF.

The CDR3 spells CAWSVLSLGDTEAFF. The CDR3 bases are TGTGCCTGGAGTGTACTCAGTCTCGGGGACACTGAAGCTTTCTTT. The chain uses TRBV30 and TRBJ1-1, with D hard to call. V gave up 0 bases and J gave up 3 bases, with 14 bases separating them. The germline V gene encodes CDR1 GTSNPN and CDR2 SVGIG (reference sequence). The CDR3 totals 15 residues.

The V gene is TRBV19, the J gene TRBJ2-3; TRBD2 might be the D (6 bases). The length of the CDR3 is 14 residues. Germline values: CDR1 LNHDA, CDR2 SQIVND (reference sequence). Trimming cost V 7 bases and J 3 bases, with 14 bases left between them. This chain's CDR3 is CASNLGLSTDTQYF. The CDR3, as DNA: TGTGCCAGTAATCTGGGACTTTCTACAGATACGCAGTATTTT. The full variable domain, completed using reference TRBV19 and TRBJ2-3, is DGGITQSPKYLFRKEGQNVTLSCEQNLNHDAMYWYRQDPGQGLRLIYYSQIVNDFQKGDIAEGYSVSREKKESFPLTVTSAQKNPTAFYLCASNLGLSTDTQYFGPGTRLTVL.

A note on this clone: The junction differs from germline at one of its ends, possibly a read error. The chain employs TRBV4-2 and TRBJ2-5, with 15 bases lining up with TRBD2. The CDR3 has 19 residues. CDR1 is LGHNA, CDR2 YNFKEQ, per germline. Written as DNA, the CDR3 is TGTGCCAGCAGCCAAGACCGGACTAGCGGGGGGGCCAATAAAGAGACCCGGTACTTC. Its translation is CASSQDRTSGGANKETRYF.

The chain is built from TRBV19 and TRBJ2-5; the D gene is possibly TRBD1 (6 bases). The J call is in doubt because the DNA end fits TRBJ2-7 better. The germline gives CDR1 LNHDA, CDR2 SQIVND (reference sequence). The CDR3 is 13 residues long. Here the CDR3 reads CASSIPGDYEQYF. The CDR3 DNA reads TGTGCCAGTAGTATCCCAGGGGACTACGAGCAGTACTTC.

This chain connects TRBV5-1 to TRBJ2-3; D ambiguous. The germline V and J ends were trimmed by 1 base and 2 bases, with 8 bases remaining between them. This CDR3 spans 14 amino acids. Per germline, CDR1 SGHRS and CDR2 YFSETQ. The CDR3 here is CASSLSEYTDTQYF. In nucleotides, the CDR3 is TGCGCCAGCAGCTTGTCGGAGTACACAGATACGCAGTATTTT.

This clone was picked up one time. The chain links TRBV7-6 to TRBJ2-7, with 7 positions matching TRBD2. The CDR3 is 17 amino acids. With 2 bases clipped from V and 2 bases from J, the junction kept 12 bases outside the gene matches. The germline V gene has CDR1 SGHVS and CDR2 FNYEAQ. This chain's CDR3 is CASSLLFPSSGAYEQYF. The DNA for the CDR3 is TGTGCCAGCAGCTTACTCTTCCCCTCAAGCGGGGCCTACGAGCAGTACTTC.

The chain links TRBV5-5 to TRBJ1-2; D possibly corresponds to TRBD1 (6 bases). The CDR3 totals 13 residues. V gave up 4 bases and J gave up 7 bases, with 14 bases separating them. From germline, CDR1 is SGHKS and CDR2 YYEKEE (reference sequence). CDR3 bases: TGTGCCAGCAGCGGTACAGGGAATTCTGGCTACACCTTC. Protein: CASSGTGNSGYTF.

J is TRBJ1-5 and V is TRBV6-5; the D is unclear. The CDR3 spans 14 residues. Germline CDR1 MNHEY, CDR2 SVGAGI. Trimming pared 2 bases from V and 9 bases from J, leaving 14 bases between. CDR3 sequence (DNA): TGTGCCAGCAGTTACGAGGGCAACCGGGGGCCCCAGCATTTT. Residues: CASSYEGNRGPQHF.

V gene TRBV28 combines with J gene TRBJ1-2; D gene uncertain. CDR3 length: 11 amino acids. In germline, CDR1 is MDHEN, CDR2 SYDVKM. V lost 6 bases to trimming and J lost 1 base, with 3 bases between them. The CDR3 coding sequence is TGTGCCAGCAGCCATAACTATGGCTACACCTTC. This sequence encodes CASSHNYGYTF.

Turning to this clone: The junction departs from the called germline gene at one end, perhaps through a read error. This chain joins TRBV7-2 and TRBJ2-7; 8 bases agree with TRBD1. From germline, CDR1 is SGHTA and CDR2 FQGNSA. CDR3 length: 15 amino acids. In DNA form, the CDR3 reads TGTGCCAGCAGCTTTCGGCAGGGGGCACAAGGGCGTTTGGACTTC. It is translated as CASSFRQGAQGRLDF. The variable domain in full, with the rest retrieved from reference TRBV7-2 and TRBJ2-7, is GAGVSQSPSNKVTEKGKDVELRCDPISGHTALYWYRQSLGQGLEFLIYFQGNSAPDKSGLPSDRFSAERTGGSVSTLTIQRTQQEDSAVYLCASSFRQGAQGRLDFGPGTRLTVT.

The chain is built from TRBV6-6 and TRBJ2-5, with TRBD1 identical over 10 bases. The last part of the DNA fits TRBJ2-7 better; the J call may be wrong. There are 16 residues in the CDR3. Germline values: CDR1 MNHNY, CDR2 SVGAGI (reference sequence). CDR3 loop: CASSYSGTGAFYEQYF. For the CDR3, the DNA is TGTGCCAGCAGTTACTCCGGGACAGGGGCTTTCTACGAGCAGTACTTC.

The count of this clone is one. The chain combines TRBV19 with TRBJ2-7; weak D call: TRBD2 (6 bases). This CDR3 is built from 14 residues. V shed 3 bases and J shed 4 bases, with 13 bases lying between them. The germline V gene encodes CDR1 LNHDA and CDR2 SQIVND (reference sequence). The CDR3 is CASSMGGIEYEQYF. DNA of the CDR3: TGTGCCAGTAGTATGGGAGGTATCGAGTACGAGCAGTACTTC.

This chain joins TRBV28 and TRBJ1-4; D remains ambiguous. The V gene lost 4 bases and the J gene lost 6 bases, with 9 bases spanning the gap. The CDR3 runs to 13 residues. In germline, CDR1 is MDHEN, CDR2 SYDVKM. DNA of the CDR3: TGTGCCAGCAGTTCAGAGGTGGATGAAAAACTGTTTTTT. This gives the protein CASSSEVDEKLFF.

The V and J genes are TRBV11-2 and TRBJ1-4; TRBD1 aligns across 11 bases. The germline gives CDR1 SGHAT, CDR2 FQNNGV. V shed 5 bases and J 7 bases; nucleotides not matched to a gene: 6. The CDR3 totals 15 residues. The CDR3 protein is CASSPGTGGFEKLFF. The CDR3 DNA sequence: TGTGCCAGCAGCCCGGGGACAGGGGGATTTGAAAAACTGTTTTTT. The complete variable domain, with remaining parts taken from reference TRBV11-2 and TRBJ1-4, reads EAGVAQSPRYKIIEKRQSVAFWCNPISGHATLYWYQQILGQGPKLLIQFQNNGVVDDSQLPKDRFSAERLKGVDSTLKIQPAKLEDSAVYLCASSPGTGGFEKLFFGSGTQLSVL.

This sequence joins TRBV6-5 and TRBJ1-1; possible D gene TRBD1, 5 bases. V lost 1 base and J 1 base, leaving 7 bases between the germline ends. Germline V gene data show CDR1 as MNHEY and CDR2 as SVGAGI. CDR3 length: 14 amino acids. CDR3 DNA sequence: TGTGCCAGCAGTTACTTAGGACAGAACACTGAAGCTTTCTTT. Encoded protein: CASSYLGQNTEAFF.

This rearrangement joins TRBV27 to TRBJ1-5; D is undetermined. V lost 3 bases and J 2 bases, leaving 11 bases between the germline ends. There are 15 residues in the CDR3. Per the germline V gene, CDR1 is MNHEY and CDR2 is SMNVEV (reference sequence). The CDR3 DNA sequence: TGTGCCAGCAGTTTGTCCGCTCAGGGCAATCAGCCCCAGCATTTT. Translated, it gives CASSLSAQGNQPQHF.

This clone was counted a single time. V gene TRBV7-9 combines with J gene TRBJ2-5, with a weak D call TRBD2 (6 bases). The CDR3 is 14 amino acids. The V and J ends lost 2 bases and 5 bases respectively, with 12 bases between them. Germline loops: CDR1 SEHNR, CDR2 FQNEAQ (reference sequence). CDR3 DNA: TGTGCCAGCAGCTTACCGGAGGGGCTGGAGACCCAGTACTTC. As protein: CASSLPEGLETQYF.

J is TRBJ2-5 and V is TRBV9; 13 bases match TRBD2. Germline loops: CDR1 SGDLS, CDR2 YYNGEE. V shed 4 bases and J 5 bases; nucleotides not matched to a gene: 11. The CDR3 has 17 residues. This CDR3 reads CASSLQVTSGRRETQYF. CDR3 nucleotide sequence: TGTGCCAGCAGCCTACAGGTGACTAGCGGGAGGAGGGAGACCCAGTACTTC.

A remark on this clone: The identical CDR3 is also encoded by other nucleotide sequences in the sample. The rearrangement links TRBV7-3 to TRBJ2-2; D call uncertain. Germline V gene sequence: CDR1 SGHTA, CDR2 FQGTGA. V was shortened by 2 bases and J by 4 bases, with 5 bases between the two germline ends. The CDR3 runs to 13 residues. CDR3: CASSLSGTGELFF. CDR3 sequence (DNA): TGTGCCAGCAGCTTATCCGGCACCGGGGAGCTGTTTTTT.